A selection of T cell receptor beta chains follows, all from one sample in a study of a mutant IDH1 vaccine in newly diagnosed glioma. The antigens for these receptors are not known. The assay was immunoSEQ multiplex PCR, and TCRdb's table has in-frame clones only and misses some. The table has tens of thousands of clones, 82% seen once. The sample consisted of PBMCs, taken from a glioma patient whose treatment included an IDH1 peptide vaccine. The receptors originated from a man in his forties or fifties with glioma. Some clones in this sample may be carry-over from other donors' samples. Both conserved end residues are part of each CDR3. The D gene is left open where the match is weak. Clone size, where shown, is once, few, many, or a class for clones that have expanded.

size,D,J,V,CDR3,DNA
medium-sized,-,TRBJ2-7,TRBV4-3,CASSLLLGASYEQYF,TGCGCCAGCAGCCTTTTATTGGGGGCCTCCTACGAGCAGTACTTC
few,TRBD1,TRBJ1-1,TRBV19,CASKGTGGVQTEAFF,TGTGCCAGTAAAGGGACAGGGGGCGTGCAGACTGAAGCTTTCTTT
-,TRBD1,TRBJ1-1,TRBV7-9,CASSVGQPNTEAFF,TGTGCCAGCAGCGTGGGACAGCCGAACACTGAAGCTTTCTTT
-,TRBD1,TRBJ1-2,TRBV6-1,CASAGGGGAFAGYTF,TGTGCCAGCGCCGGGGGAGGGGGCGCATTTGCCGGCTACACCTTC
once,-,TRBJ1-2,TRBV6-5,CASSYSGDGYTF,TGTGCCAGCAGTTATTCAGGCGATGGCTACACCTTC
-,-,TRBJ1-2,TRBV2,CASLERERVGYTF,TGTGCCAGCTTAGAACGAGAGAGGGTTGGCTACACCTTC
-,-,TRBJ2-6,TRBV6-4,CASSDVAGANVLTF,TGTGCCAGCAGCGACGTCGCTGGGGCCAACGTCCTGACTTTC
-,-,TRBJ2-3,TRBV4-2,CASSQTGTLPGADTQYF,TGTGCCAGCAGCCAGACCGGGACTCTACCAGGGGCAGATACGCAGTATTTT
once,-,TRBJ1-1,TRBV11-2,CASSLGGNANTEAFF,TGTGCCAGCAGCTTAGGAGGAAACGCGAACACTGAAGCTTTCTTT
-,-,TRBJ2-4,TRBV5-1,CASSLGIDRGGDIQYF,TGCGCCAGCAGCTTGGGGATCGACAGGGGAGGGGACATTCAGTACTTC
-,-,TRBJ2-5,TRBV7-7,CASSLAPRETQYF,TGTGCTAGCAGCTTGGCCCCCCGGGAGACCCAGTACTTC
once,-,TRBJ1-1,TRBV7-9,CASSVLQGRVTEAFF,TGTGCCAGCAGCGTTTTACAGGGTAGGGTCACTGAAGCTTTCTTT
-,-,TRBJ1-5,TRBV19,CAIAAGINQPQHF,TGTGCCATTGCGGCAGGCATCAATCAGCCCCAGCATTTT
-,TRBD2,TRBJ2-3,TRBV18,CASSPTSGGVTDTQYF,TGTGCCAGCTCACCTACTAGCGGGGGAGTCACAGATACGCAGTATTTT
-,-,TRBJ2-1,TRBV6-5,CASSYKAGDYNEQFF,TGTGCCAGCAGTTACAAGGCAGGGGACTACAATGAGCAGTTCTTC
-,TRBD1,TRBJ2-1,TRBV2,CASSESPGQGINEQFF,TGTGCCAGCAGTGAATCGCCGGGACAGGGAATAAATGAGCAGTTCTTC
-,-,TRBJ2-2,TRBV9,CASSVEGSGVNTGELFF,TGTGCCAGCAGCGTTGAGGGTTCAGGTGTCAACACCGGGGAGCTGTTTTTT
-,-,TRBJ1-6,TRBV27,CASSLAQGFALHF,TGTGCCAGCAGTTTAGCACAGGGCTTTGCCCTCCACTTT
once,TRBD1,TRBJ2-5,TRBV7-9,CASSKRDRGSQETQYF,TGTGCCAGCAGCAAAAGGGACAGGGGGTCGCAAGAGACCCAGTACTTC
-,-,TRBJ2-1,TRBV10-3,CASGQGGGEQFF,TGTGCCAGTGGACAGGGCGGGGGGGAGCAGTTCTTC
-,-,TRBJ1-1,TRBV18,CASSPNPEARGGNDFF,TGTGCCAGCTCACCAAATCCCGAGGCTCGGGGTGGTAATGATTTCTTT
-,TRBD2,TRBJ2-7,TRBV11-2,CASSLDVRLAGGQSSYEQYF,TGTGCCAGCAGCTTAGATGTGAGACTAGCGGGGGGCCAGAGCTCCTACGAGCAGTACTTC
-,-,TRBJ1-6,TRBV19,CASSLQKPSPLHF,TGTGCCAGTAGTCTACAGAAACCCTCACCCCTCCACTTT
-,-,TRBJ1-3,TRBV18,CASSPLPRQDSGNTIYF,TGTGCCAGCTCACCTCTTCCCCGGCAGGACTCTGGAAACACCATATATTTT
-,-,TRBJ1-1,TRBV15,CATSRDSNGYTEAFF,TGTGCCACCAGCAGAGATAGTAACGGATACACTGAAGCTTTCTTT
-,-,TRBJ2-5,TRBV6-1,CASSVFLGRQETQYF,TGTGCCAGCAGTGTATTTTTGGGGCGGCAAGAGACCCAGTACTTC
few,-,TRBJ1-1,TRBV10-2,CASERGTGNTEAFF,TGCGCCAGTGAGAGGGGCACAGGGAACACTGAAGCTTTCTTT
-,-,TRBJ1-6,TRBV28,CASSLYRVNSPLHF,TGTGCCAGCAGTTTATACAGAGTGAATTCACCCCTCCACTTT
-,TRBD1,TRBJ2-7,TRBV7-9,CASSHLGQPYEQYF,TGTGCCAGCAGCCACCTGGGACAGCCCTACGAGCAGTACTTC
-,TRBD1,TRBJ1-2,TRBV11-2,CASSLDRAGGLYGYTF,TGTGCCAGCAGCTTAGATCGGGCAGGGGGCCTTTATGGCTACACCTTC
-,-,TRBJ1-4,TRBV7-2,CASSLQGSGEKLFF,TGTGCCAGCAGCTTACAGGGGTCTGGTGAAAAACTGTTTTTT
-,TRBD1,TRBJ1-5,TRBV7-9,CASSDGQGYQPQHF,TGTGCCAGCAGCGACGGACAGGGTTATCAGCCCCAGCATTTT
-,-,TRBJ1-2,TRBV9,CASSASPAYGYTF,TGTGCCAGCAGCGCGTCTCCCGCTTATGGCTACACCTTC
-,-,TRBJ1-1,TRBV6-1,CASSEIGGRTEAFF,TGTGCCAGCAGTGAAATTGGGGGGCGGACTGAAGCTTTCTTT
-,TRBD2,TRBJ2-3,TRBV5-4,CASSGDFSGVTTDTQYF,TGTGCCAGCAGCGGGGACTTTAGCGGGGTAACCACAGATACGCAGTATTTT
-,-,TRBJ2-3,TRBV5-8,CASSSGRNSRTDTQYF,TGTGCCAGCAGCTCGGGACGGAACTCACGAACAGATACGCAGTATTTT
-,-,TRBJ1-3,TRBV5-1,CASSIRTADRLSSGNTIYF,TGCGCCAGCAGCATCCGGACAGCCGACAGACTAAGCTCTGGAAACACCATATATTTT
-,TRBD1,TRBJ2-3,TRBV30,CAWDRETTDTQYF,TGTGCCTGGGACAGGGAAACCACAGATACGCAGTATTTT
medium-sized,TRBD1,TRBJ1-4,TRBV5-1,CASRAGTGNEKLFF,TGCGCCAGCAGAGCTGGGACAGGGAATGAAAAACTGTTTTTT
-,-,TRBJ1-2,TRBV9,CASSVDDSANYGYTF,TGTGCCAGCAGCGTAGACGACAGCGCTAACTATGGCTACACCTTC
-,-,TRBJ2-5,TRBV5-1,CASSPVPRQETQYF,TGCGCCAGCAGCCCGGTCCCCAGACAAGAGACCCAGTACTTC
few,-,TRBJ1-3,TRBV30,CAWSYGPSGNTIYF,TGTGCCTGGAGTTATGGCCCCTCTGGAAACACCATATATTTT
-,TRBD1,TRBJ2-6,TRBV10-3,CASHGTVISGANVLTF,TGTGCCTCACACGGGACAGTTATCTCTGGGGCCAACGTCCTGACTTTC
-,-,TRBJ1-1,TRBV7-9,CASSLALGHSTEAFF,TGTGCCAGCAGCCTGGCCTTAGGGCATAGCACTGAAGCTTTCTTT
-,-,TRBJ2-5,TRBV4-1,CASSKALNPDRETQYF,TGCGCCAGCAGCAAGGCGCTCAACCCGGACAGAGAGACCCAGTACTTC
-,-,TRBJ1-4,TRBV5-1,CASSSDSTNEKLFF,TGCGCCAGCAGCTCGGACAGTACTAATGAAAAACTGTTTTTT
-,-,TRBJ2-7,TRBV6-5,CASSPGLLYEQYF,TGTGCCAGCAGTCCTGGGCTCCTCTACGAGCAGTACTTC
-,-,TRBJ1-3,TRBV6-1,CASTTVSGNTIYF,TGTGCCAGCACAACAGTCTCTGGAAACACCATATATTTT
-,-,TRBJ1-1,TRBV7-3,CASSPQPNTEAFF,TGTGCCAGCAGCCCCCAGCCGAACACTGAAGCTTTCTTT
-,-,TRBJ1-5,TRBV18,CASSEQGYSNQPQHF,TGTGCCAGCTCAGAGCAAGGATATAGCAATCAGCCCCAGCATTTT
-,-,TRBJ2-3,TRBV27,CASSLSPYRVPTDTQYF,TGTGCCAGCAGTTTATCCCCCTACAGGGTCCCCACAGATACGCAGTATTTT
-,TRBD2,TRBJ2-3,TRBV9,CASSVGWGRGGLDTQYF,TGTGCCAGCAGCGTAGGCTGGGGCCGGGGGGGTTTAGATACGCAGTATTTT
few,TRBD1,TRBJ1-4,TRBV7-9,CASSSDRGQNEKLFF,TGTGCCAGCAGCTCAGACAGGGGACAAAATGAAAAACTGTTTTTT